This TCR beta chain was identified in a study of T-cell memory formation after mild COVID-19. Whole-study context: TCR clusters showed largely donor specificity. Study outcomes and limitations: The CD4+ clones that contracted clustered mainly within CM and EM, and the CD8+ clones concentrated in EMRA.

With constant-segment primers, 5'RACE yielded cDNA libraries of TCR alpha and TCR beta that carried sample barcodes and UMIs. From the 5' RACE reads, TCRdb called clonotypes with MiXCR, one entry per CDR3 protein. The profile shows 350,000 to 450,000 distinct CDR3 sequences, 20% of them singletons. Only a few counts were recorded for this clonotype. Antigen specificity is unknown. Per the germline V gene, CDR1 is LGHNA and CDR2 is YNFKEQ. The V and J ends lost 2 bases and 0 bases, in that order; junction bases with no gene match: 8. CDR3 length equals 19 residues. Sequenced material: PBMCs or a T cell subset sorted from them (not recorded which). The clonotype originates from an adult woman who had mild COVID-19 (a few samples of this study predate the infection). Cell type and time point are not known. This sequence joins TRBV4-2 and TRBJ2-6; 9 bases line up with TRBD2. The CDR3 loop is CASSQKLAGASSGANVLTF. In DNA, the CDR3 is TGTGCCAGCAGCCAAAAGTTAGCGGGAGCCAGCTCTGGGGCCAACGTCCTGACTTTC.